These T cell receptor beta chains were read from a single sample in a study of shared T cell receptors in the human thymus. Clones were sequenced by immunoSEQ multiplex PCR, and TCRdb holds only the in-frame ones, with some missing. The repertoire has 640,000 or so clones, about 90% of them found once; the top ten carry over 0.008%. This sample was shared with a second study, whose subject was human thymus T cells.

Material for sequencing was thymocytes. Receptors were obtained from a boy under two years old with a congenital heart defect. The CDR3 runs from the conserved cysteine through the conserved F or W. The order of the fields is V gene, clone size, CDR3 length, J gene, D gene, CDR3 protein, CDR3 DNA. A D gene is named only where the DNA matches it firmly. The size of a clone is reported for some rows only, either as once, few or many, or as a class for expanded clones.

TRBV7-9	-	16	TRBJ2-7	TRBD2	CASSLEGDSGDYEQYF	TGTGCCAGCAGCTTAGAGGGCGATAGCGGGGATTACGAGCAGTACTTC
TRBV7-2	-	15	TRBJ1-6	TRBD1	CASSSSGQGCSPLHF	TGTGCCAGCAGTTCCTCGGGACAGGGTTGTTCACCCCTCCACTTT
TRBV6-4	once	14	TRBJ1-6	TRBD1	CASSEKGAGSPLHF	TGTGCCAGCAGTGAAAAGGGGGCAGGATCACCCCTCCACTTT
TRBV20-1	-	11	TRBJ2-7	-	CNPQAIYEQYF	TGCAATCCGCAGGCGATTTACGAGCAGTACTTC
TRBV6-5	-	12	TRBJ2-5	TRBD1	CASRQGAETQYF	TGTGCCAGCAGGCAGGGGGCCGAGACCCAGTACTTC
TRBV27	-	15	TRBJ2-1	TRBD2	CASSSASGRNNEQFF	TGTGCCAGCAGTTCGGCTAGCGGGAGGAACAATGAGCAGTTCTTC
TRBV6-5	-	14	TRBJ2-1	TRBD2	CASKGTSGGNEQFF	TGTGCCAGCAAGGGGACTAGCGGGGGAAATGAGCAGTTCTTC
TRBV21-1	-	11	TRBJ1-5	-	CASSKSQPQHF	TGTGCCAGCAGCAAGAGTCAGCCCCAGCATTTT
TRBV7-8	-	14	TRBJ1-1	-	CASSLVRMNTEAFF	TGTGCCAGCAGCTTAGTCAGGATGAACACTGAAGCTTTCTTT
TRBV4-3	-	19	TRBJ1-1	TRBD1	CASSQDPRGQGVINTEAFF	TGCGCCAGCAGCCAGGATCCCCGAGGACAGGGTGTGATAAACACTGAAGCTTTCTTT
TRBV7-6	-	17	TRBJ2-7	TRBD2	CASSFVGGSGRVNEQYF	TGTGCCAGCAGCTTCGTGGGGGGTAGCGGGAGAGTAAACGAGCAGTACTTC
TRBV5-1	-	17	TRBJ1-2	TRBD1	CASSLGDRDRGYYGYTF	TGCGCCAGCAGCTTGGGGGACCGGGACAGGGGATACTATGGCTACACCTTC
TRBV4-2	-	22	TRBJ2-1	TRBD2	CASSHPPGIRLAGEVGMNEQFF	TGTGCCAGCAGCCATCCTCCCGGGATCAGACTAGCGGGAGAGGTGGGGATGAATGAGCAGTTCTTC
TRBV7-9	-	16	TRBJ2-3	TRBD2	CASSLTSDYSGDTQYF	TGTGCCAGCAGCTTGACTAGCGACTACTCAGGGGATACGCAGTATTTT
TRBV27	-	15	TRBJ1-4	TRBD1	CASSLMGQGYEKLFF	TGTGCCAGCAGTTTAATGGGACAGGGGTATGAAAAACTGTTTTTT
TRBV30	-	15	TRBJ1-4	TRBD1	CAWTAAGTEFEKLFF	TGTGCCTGGACGGCCGCCGGGACAGAGTTCGAAAAACTGTTTTTT
TRBV21-1	-	16	TRBJ2-7	-	CASSNRRTGTSYEQYF	TGTGCCAGCAGCAACAGAAGGACAGGGACTTCCTACGAGCAGTACTTC
TRBV15	-	16	TRBJ2-7	TRBD1	CATSREQTGNPYEQYF	TGTGCCACCAGCAGAGAACAGACAGGGAATCCCTACGAGCAGTACTTC
TRBV28	few	16	TRBJ1-2	TRBD1	CASSSTLGQENYGYTF	TGTGCCAGCAGTTCAACCCTTGGACAGGAGAACTATGGCTACACCTTC
TRBV7-8	-	17	TRBJ2-3	TRBD2	CASSLVPPSGMADTQYF	TGTGCCAGCAGCTTAGTTCCTCCTAGCGGGATGGCAGATACGCAGTATTTT
TRBV5-6	-	15	TRBJ2-1	TRBD1	CASSFWDRGGNEQFF	TGTGCCAGCAGCTTTTGGGACAGGGGGGGCAATGAGCAGTTCTTC
TRBV30	-	16	TRBJ2-3	TRBD2	CAWSRYSGSITDTQYF	TGTGCCTGGAGTCGGTATAGCGGGAGCATCACAGATACGCAGTATTTT
TRBV4-3	-	15	TRBJ2-4	TRBD1	CASSQGQGAKNIQYF	TGCGCCAGCAGCCAAGGACAGGGGGCCAAAAACATTCAGTACTTC
TRBV4-2	-	16	TRBJ1-1	-	CASSQRYRIPNTEAFF	TGTGCCAGCAGCCAGCGCTACAGGATTCCTAACACTGAAGCTTTCTTT
TRBV5-8	-	14	TRBJ1-2	TRBD1	CASSFQGAFYGYTF	TGTGCCAGCAGCTTTCAGGGGGCCTTCTATGGCTACACCTTC
TRBV28	-	15	TRBJ2-2	-	CASSLYRTNTGELFF	TGTGCCAGCAGTTTGTATAGGACTAACACCGGGGAGCTGTTTTTT
TRBV4-3	-	19	TRBJ2-6	TRBD1	CASSQTRTGGYSGANVLTF	TGCGCCAGCAGCCAAACTCGGACAGGGGGTTACTCTGGGGCCAACGTCCTGACTTTC
TRBV9	few	18	TRBJ1-4	-	CASSAKTLGGATNEKLFF	TGTGCCAGCAGCGCCAAGACTCTGGGGGGTGCAACTAATGAAAAACTGTTTTTT
TRBV5-1	few	13	TRBJ2-7	-	CASSAGILYEQYF	TGCGCCAGCAGCGCCGGGATTCTCTACGAGCAGTACTTC
TRBV9	-	16	TRBJ1-3	-	CASSVLGRDSGNTIYF	TGTGCCAGCAGCGTACTAGGGAGGGACTCTGGAAACACCATATATTTT
TRBV28	-	15	TRBJ1-5	-	CASRRQDRSGQPQHF	TGTGCCAGCAGAAGACAGGATCGCTCGGGTCAGCCCCAGCATTTT
TRBV4-2	-	18	TRBJ2-6	-	CASSQVLTAVPGANVLTF	TGTGCCAGCAGCCAAGTTCTGACGGCGGTTCCTGGGGCCAACGTCCTGACTTTC